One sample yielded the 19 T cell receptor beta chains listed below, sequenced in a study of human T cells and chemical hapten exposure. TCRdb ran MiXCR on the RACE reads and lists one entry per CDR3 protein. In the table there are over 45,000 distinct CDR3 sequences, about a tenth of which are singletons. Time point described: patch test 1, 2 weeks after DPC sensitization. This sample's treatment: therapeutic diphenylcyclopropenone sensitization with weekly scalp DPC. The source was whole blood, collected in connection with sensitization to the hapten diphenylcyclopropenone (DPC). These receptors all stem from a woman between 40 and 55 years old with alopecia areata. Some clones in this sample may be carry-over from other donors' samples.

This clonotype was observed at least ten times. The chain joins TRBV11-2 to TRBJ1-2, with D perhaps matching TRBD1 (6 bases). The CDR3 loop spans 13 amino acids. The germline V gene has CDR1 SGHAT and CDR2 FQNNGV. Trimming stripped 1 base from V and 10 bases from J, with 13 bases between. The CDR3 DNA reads TGTGCCAGCAGCTTAGGAGACAGGCGGAACTACACCTTC. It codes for CASSLGDRRNYTF.

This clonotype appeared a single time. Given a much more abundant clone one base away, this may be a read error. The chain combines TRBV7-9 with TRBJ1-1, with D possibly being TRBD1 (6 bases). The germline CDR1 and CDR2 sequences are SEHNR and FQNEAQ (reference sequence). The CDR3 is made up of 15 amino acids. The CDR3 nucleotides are TGTGCCGGCAGCTTTTCGACAGGCATGAACACTGAAGCTTTCTTT. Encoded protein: CAGSFSTGMNTEAFF. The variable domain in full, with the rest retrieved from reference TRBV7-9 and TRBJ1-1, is DTGVSQNPRHKITKRGQNVTFRCDPISEHNRLYWYRQTLGQGPEFLTYFQNEAQLEKSRLLSDRFSAERPKGSFSTLEIQRTEQGDSAMYLCAGSFSTGMNTEAFFGQGTRLTVV.

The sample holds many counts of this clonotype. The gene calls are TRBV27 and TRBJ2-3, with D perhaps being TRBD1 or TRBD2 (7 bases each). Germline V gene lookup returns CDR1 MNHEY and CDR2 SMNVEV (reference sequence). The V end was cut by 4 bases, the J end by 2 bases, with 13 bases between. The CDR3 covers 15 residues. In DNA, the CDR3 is TGTGCCAGCAGTTCAGGGGGGGGGACCACAGATACGCAGTATTTT. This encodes CASSSGGGTTDTQYF.

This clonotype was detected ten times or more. CDR3 loop: CASSAGGMGTEAFF. CDR3 sequence (DNA): TGTGCCAGCTCCGCGGGGGGAATGGGCACTGAAGCTTTCTTT. The chain uses TRBV18 and TRBJ1-1; the D gene is possibly TRBD1 (5 bases). CDR1 and CDR2 (germline): KGHSH, LQKENI. The ends were cut back, 6 bases at V and 4 bases at J, with 15 bases in the middle. The CDR3 is 14 residues long.

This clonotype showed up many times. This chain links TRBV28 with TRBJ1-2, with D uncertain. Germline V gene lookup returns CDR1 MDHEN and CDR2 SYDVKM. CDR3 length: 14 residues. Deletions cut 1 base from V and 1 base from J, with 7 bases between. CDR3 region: CASSLLGSNYGYTF. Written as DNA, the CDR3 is TGTGCCAGCAGTTTATTGGGCAGTAACTATGGCTACACCTTC.

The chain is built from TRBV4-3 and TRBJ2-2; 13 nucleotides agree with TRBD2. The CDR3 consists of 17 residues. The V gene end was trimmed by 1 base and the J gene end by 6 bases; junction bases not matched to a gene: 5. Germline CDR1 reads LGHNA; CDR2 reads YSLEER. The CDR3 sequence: CASSQGTSGGQAGELFF. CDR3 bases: TGCGCCAGCAGCCAAGGGACTAGCGGGGGACAGGCCGGGGAGCTGTTTTTT.

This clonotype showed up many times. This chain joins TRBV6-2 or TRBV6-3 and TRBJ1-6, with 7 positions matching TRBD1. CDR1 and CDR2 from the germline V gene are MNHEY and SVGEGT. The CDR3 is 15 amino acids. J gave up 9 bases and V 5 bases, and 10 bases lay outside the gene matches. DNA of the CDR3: TGTGCCAGCAGTATAGAAGACAGGGTTGGTTCACCCCTCCACTTT. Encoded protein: CASSIEDRVGSPLHF.

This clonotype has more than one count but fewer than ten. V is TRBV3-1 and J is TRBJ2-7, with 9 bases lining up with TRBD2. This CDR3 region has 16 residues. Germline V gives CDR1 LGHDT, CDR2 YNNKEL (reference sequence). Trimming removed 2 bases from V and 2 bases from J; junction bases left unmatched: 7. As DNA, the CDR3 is TGTGCCAGCAGCCAACGGTTTTTAGCGGGGGCCTACGAGCAGTACTTC. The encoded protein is CASSQRFLAGAYEQYF.

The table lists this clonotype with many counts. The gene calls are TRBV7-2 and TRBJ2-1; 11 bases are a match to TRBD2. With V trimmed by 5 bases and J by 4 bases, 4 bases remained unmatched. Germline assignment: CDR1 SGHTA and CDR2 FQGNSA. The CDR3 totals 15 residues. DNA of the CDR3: TGTGCCAGCAGCGCTGGGACTAGCGGATACAATGAGCAGTTCTTC. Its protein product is CASSAGTSGYNEQFF.

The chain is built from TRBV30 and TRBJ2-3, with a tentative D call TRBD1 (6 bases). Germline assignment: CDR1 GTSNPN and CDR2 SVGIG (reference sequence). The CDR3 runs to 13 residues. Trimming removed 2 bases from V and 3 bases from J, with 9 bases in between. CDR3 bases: TGTGCCTGGAGTATCACAGGGACAGATACGCAGTATTTT. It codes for CAWSITGTDTQYF.

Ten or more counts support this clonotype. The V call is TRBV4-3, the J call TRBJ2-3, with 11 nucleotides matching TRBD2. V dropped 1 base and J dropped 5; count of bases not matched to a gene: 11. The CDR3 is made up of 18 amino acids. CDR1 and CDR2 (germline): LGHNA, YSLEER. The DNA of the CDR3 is TGCGCCAGCAGCCAAGCAAGTACGACTAGCGGGGCTATAGATACGCAGTATTTT. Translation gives CASSQASTTSGAIDTQYF.

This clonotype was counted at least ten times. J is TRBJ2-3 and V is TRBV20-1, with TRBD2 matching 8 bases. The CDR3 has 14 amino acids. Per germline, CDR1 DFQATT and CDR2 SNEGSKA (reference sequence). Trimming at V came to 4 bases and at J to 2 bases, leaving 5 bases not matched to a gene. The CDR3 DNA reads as TGCAGTGCTACGCGGACTAGCCCCACAGATACGCAGTATTTT. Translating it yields CSATRTSPTDTQYF.

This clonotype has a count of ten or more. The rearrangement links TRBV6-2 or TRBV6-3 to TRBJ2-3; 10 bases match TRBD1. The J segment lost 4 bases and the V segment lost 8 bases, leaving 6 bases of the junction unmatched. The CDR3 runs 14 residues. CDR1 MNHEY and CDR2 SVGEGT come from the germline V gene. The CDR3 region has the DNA TGTGCCAGCTCCCGGGACAGGGGTCCAGATACGCAGTATTTT. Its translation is CASSRDRGPDTQYF.

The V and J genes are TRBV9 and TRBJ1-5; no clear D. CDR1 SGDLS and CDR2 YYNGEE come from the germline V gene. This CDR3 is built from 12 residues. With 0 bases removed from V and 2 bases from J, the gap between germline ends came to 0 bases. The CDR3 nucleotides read TGTGCCAGCAGCGTAGGCAATCAGCCCCAGCATTTT. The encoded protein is CASSVGNQPQHF.

CDR3 region: CASSQEVNQPQHF. The DNA of the CDR3 is TGCGCCAGCAGCCAAGAGGTAAATCAGCCCCAGCATTTT. The gene calls are TRBV4-3 and TRBJ1-5; D unresolved. Trimming removed 0 bases at V and 4 bases at J, with 4 bases between. CDR1 and CDR2 (germline): LGHNA, YSLEER. The CDR3 is 13 amino acids.

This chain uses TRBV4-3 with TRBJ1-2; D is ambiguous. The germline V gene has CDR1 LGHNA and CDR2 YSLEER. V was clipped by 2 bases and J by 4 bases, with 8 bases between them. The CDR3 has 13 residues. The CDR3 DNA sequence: TGCGCCAGCAGCCAACAGGACGGCTATGGCTACACCTTC. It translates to CASSQQDGYGYTF.

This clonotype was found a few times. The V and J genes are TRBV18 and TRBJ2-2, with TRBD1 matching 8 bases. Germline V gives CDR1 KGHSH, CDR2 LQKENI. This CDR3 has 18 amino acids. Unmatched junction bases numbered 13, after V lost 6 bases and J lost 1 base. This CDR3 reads CASSQVQGDGRNTGELFF. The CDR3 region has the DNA TGTGCCAGCTCCCAGGTACAGGGGGACGGCCGGAACACCGGGGAGCTGTTTTTT.

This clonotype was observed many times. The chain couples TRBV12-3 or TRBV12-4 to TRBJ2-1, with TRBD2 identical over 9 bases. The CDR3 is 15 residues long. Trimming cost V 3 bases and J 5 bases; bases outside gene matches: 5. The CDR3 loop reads CASSLASGVNNEQFF. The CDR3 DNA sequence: TGTGCCAGCAGTTTGGCTAGCGGGGTAAACAATGAGCAGTTCTTC.

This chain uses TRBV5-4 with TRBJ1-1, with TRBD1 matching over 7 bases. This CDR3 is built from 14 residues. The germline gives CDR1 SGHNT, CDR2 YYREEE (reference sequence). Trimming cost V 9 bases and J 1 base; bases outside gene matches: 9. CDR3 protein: CANSLRTGNTEAFF. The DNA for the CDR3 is TGTGCCAACAGTTTACGGACAGGGAACACTGAAGCTTTCTTT.